This T cell receptor (beta chain) was recorded in a study of cytomegalovirus exposure and HLA in healthy donors. V shed 4 bases, J shed 6 bases, and the junction held 7 bases outside the gene matches. The germline CDR1 and CDR2 sequences are SGHKS and YYEKEE (reference sequence). The CDR3 runs to 16 residues. Profiling relied on immunoSEQ multiplex PCR, and the TCRdb table lists in-frame clones only, not all of them. The data show more than 95,000 clones, 85% to 90% seen once. V and J are TRBV5-5 and TRBJ2-2, with TRBD2 matching 12 bases. This receptor was obtained from a woman aged 18 to 35 in good health and CMV-seronegative. The sequencing input was PBMCs. The CDR3 DNA follows: TGTGCCAGCAGCCCTTCTAGCGGGAGGGCCCCCGGGGAGCTGTTTTTT. Its protein is CASSPSSGRAPGELFF.